This TCR beta chain appears in the sequencing data of a study of a mutant IDH1 vaccine in newly diagnosed glioma. The overall study: Vaccines were first given 4-6 weeks after radiotherapy alone, or with temozolomide cycles.

Libraries were prepared by immunoSEQ multiplex PCR; TCRdb keeps only in-frame clonotypes and omits some of them. The top ten hold 7.5% to 10% of the sample, which has 52,000 or so clones, about three quarters seen once. Comments on this clone: Antigen specificity is unknown.

CDR3 length: 15 amino acids. V gave up 3 bases and J gave up 4 bases, with 15 bases separating them. From germline, CDR1 is MNHEY and CDR2 SVGAGI. Time point denoted: week 23, last vaccination. The study gave 300 ug of mutant IDH1 20-mer peptide per vaccine dose, with topical imiquimod. The receptor's source is a middle-aged woman with glioma. Some clones in this sample may be carry-over from other donors' samples. The source material was PBMCs, sampled from a glioma patient whose treatment included an IDH1 peptide vaccine. This chain links TRBV6-5 with TRBJ1-2; a possible D gene is TRBD1 (5 bases). The CDR3 DNA is TGTGCCAGCAGTTATCGCAGGGCCTTCGGCTATGGCTACACCTTC. Protein product: CASSYRRAFGYGYTF.